These 11 T cell receptor beta chains were all obtained from the same sample, sequenced in a study of T cells in Graves' hyperthyroidism and ophthalmopathy. Researchers took RNA transcripts and amplified the TCR beta CDR3 regions from them. HTBI primers were used for first-round RT-PCR of the TCR CDR3. Using its own MiXCR run on the multiplex PCR reads, TCRdb lists one record per CDR3 protein. The sample consists of some 720,000 distinct CDR3 sequences, about a sixth of them appearing once. The sample was blood. The origin of the receptors is a man between 18 and 29 years old with Graves' hyperthyroidism.

This clonotype appeared a few times. This rearrangement joins TRBV6-2 or TRBV6-3 to TRBJ1-1; weak D call: TRBD1 (5 bases). CDR3 size: 14 residues. CDR1 and CDR2 from the germline V gene are MNHEY and SVGEGT. V lost 0 bases and J lost 4, with 9 bases in between. The DNA of the CDR3 is TGTGCCAGCAGTTACTCGCCCGGGGGCACTGAAGCTTTCTTT. Protein sequence: CASSYSPGGTEAFF.

With regard to this clonotype: One junction end disagrees with the germline gene, perhaps due to a read error. CDR3 sequence (DNA): TGTACCAGCAGCACAACCTACCTCCCCTACAATGAGCAGTTCTTC. The encoded protein is CTSSTTYLPYNEQFF. The rearrangement links TRBV7-9 to TRBJ2-1; no firm D call. Germline lookup yields CDR1 SEHNR and CDR2 FQNEAQ (reference sequence). There are 15 residues in the CDR3.

This clonotype has a handful of counts. J is TRBJ2-7 and V is TRBV7-9, with a weak D call TRBD2 (6 bases). V was shortened by 5 bases and J by 2 bases, with 16 bases between the two germline ends. This CDR3 is 15 amino acids long. CDR1 and CDR2 (germline): SEHNR, FQNEAQ (reference sequence). CDR3 nucleotide sequence: TGTGCCAGCAGCCTTTCGGGGGACGTAGCCTACGAGCAGTACTTC. It translates to CASSLSGDVAYEQYF.

This clonotype was picked up many times. This chain joins TRBV7-3 and TRBJ1-2; D may be TRBD1 (5 bases). This CDR3 is 15 amino acids long. From germline, CDR1 is SGHTA and CDR2 FQGTGA. The V end lost 4 bases, the J end lost 3 bases, and 15 bases lay between the germline ends. CDR3 residues: CASSSVAGLDYGYTF. CDR3 bases: TGTGCCAGCAGCTCCGTCGCGGGACTTGACTATGGCTACACCTTC.

This clonotype was detected ten times or more. The rearrangement joins TRBV3-1 to TRBJ2-2, with 7 positions matching TRBD1. The germline V gene encodes CDR1 LGHDT and CDR2 YNNKEL (reference sequence). J was trimmed by 3 bases and V by 0 bases; bases with no gene match: 4. The CDR3 totals 16 residues. The CDR3 protein is CASSQEGGQDTGELFF. CDR3 bases: TGTGCCAGCAGCCAAGAAGGGGGCCAGGACACCGGGGAGCTGTTTTTT.

There are a few counts of this clonotype. The J gene is TRBJ2-5, the V gene TRBV9, with 7 bases identical to TRBD2. The V gene end was trimmed by 1 base and the J gene end by 7 bases; junction bases not matched to a gene: 7. Germline V gene lookup returns CDR1 SGDLS and CDR2 YYNGEE. The CDR3 extends over 14 amino acids. CDR3 sequence: CASSVTWRELTQYF. CDR3 sequence (DNA): TGTGCCAGCAGCGTAACCTGGCGGGAGTTGACCCAGTACTTC. The complete variable domain, with remaining parts taken from reference TRBV9 and TRBJ2-5, reads DSGVTQTPKHLITATGQRVTLRCSPRSGDLSVYWYQQSLDQGLQFLIQYYNGEERAKGNILERFSAQQFPDLHSELNLSSLELGDSALYFCASSVTWRELTQYFGPGTRLLVL.

The gene calls are TRBV5-1 and TRBJ2-7; maybe TRBD1 (5 bases). Trimming cost V 0 bases and J 0 bases, with 13 bases left between them. The CDR3 covers 16 residues. The V gene's germline CDR1 is SGHRS and CDR2 YFSETQ. The CDR3, as DNA: TGCGCCAGCAGCTTGGGGACAAGCACGATCTCCTACGAGCAGTACTTC. As protein: CASSLGTSTISYEQYF. The full variable domain, rest sourced from reference TRBV5-1 and TRBJ2-7, is KAGVTQTPRYLIKTRGQQVTLSCSPISGHRSVSWYQQTPGQGLQFLFEYFSETQRNKGNFPGRFSGRQFSNSRSEMNVSTLELGDSALYLCASSLGTSTISYEQYFGPGTRLTVT.

This chain joins TRBV2 and TRBJ1-3; TRBD1 is a possible D gene (5 bases). CDR3 length: 12 amino acids. Trimming took off 10 bases at V and 4 bases at J, with 11 bases between the two ends. Germline V gene sequence: CDR1 SNHLY, CDR2 FYNNEI. CDR3 bases: TGTGCCACCAGGGACCTGGGAAACACCATATATTTT. Amino acid sequence: CATRDLGNTIYF.

The J gene is TRBJ1-1, the V gene TRBV6-5; unclear D gene. Germline assignment: CDR1 MNHEY and CDR2 SVGAGI. This CDR3 has 15 amino acids. The V gene lost 4 bases and the J gene lost 1 base, with 13 bases spanning the gap. The CDR3, as DNA: TGTGCCAGCAGTTCCGGACGGCCCTCGAACACTGAAGCTTTCTTT. Translating it yields CASSSGRPSNTEAFF.

The V call is TRBV5-1, the J call TRBJ2-5; D possibly corresponds to TRBD1 (6 bases). Germline-derived CDR1 and CDR2 are SGHRS and YFSETQ. The V end lost 4 bases, the J end lost 3 bases, and 16 bases lay between the germline ends. CDR3 length: 15 amino acids. CDR3 sequence reads: CASSLRTESEETQYF. DNA for the CDR3: TGCGCCAGCAGCCTCCGGACAGAATCGGAAGAGACCCAGTACTTC.

The V call is TRBV6-1, the J call TRBJ2-7; TRBD1 is a possible D gene (5 bases). V was shortened by 8 bases and J by 12 bases, with 23 bases between the two germline ends. Germline CDR1 reads MNHNS; CDR2 reads SASEGT. The CDR3 runs 13 residues. The chain's CDR3 is CASGRPSDNALYF. CDR3 nucleotides: TGTGCCAGCGGGCGTCCGTCGGACAACGCGCTGTACTTC.